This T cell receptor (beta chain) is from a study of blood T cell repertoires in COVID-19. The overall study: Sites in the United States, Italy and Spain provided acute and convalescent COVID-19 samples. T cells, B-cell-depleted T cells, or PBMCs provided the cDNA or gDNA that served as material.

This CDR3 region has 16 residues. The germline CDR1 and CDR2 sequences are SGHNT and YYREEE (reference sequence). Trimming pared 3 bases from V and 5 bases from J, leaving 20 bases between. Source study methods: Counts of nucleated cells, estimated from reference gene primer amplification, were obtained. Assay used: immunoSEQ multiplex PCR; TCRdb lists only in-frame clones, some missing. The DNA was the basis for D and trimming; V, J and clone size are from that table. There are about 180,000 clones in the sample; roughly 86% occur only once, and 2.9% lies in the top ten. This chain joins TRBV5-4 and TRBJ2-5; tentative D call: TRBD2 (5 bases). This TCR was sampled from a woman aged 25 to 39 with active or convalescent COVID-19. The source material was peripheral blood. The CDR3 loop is CASSSPRDSAPETQYF. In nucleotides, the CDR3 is TGTGCCAGCAGCTCCCCTCGGGATTCAGCTCCGGAGACCCAGTACTTC.